What follows describes a single T cell receptor (beta chain). It has no known antigen specificity. Base qualities are not at hand, and no much larger clone is one base apart. Libraries were built with the immunoSEQ multiplex PCR assay. For the multiplex PCR, a mixture combining 60 forward primers for TCR Vbeta segments and 13 reverse primers for TCR Jbeta segments was used. The CDR3 region of rearranged TCR beta genes was amplified from genomic DNA by a multiplex PCR assay. The Illumina HiSeq System was used to sequence the amplified TCR beta libraries as 87-base-pair reads. The published analysis was carried out like this. In a later analysis, around 80 million unique TCR beta chains were counted across the approximately 670 repertoires, and approximately 9.9 million of these chains were shared by at least two donors. A nearest-neighbor algorithm error-corrected the raw reads and collapsed the reads into unique sequences, merging closely related sequences to remove PCR and sequencing errors. CDR3 sequences were aligned to IMGT reference sequences to assign V, D and J gene segments. For a sequence to be retained, a match of at least six nucleotides was required to both a V gene segment and a J gene segment. A rearrangement was called productive if the CDR3 had no stop codons and remained in frame with V and J, and every other rearrangement was called non-productive. CDR3 was defined according to IMGT convention as the region running from the second conserved V-encoded cysteine to the conserved J-encoded phenylalanine. Sequences without an unambiguous match to a single V gene segment were excluded from the earlier analysis of approximately 600 of the donors. An earlier analysis of approximately 590 of the donors classified V segments as functional when productive rearrangements were above 56.7% and as segregating when the standard deviation between donors was above 5%. A statistical classification framework was built to diagnose cytomegalovirus status from the catalog of TCR beta chain sequences. In a later analysis, V and J genes were assigned by comparing TCR nucleotide sequences against IMGT/GENE-DB human TR gene sequences. In a later analysis, CDR3 sequences and most-parsimonious VDJ recombination scenarios were assigned using the TCRdist pipeline. In a later analysis, each TCR beta chain was defined by its CDR3 amino acid sequence together with its V-gene family, and reads without a unique V-gene family were excluded. As a way to deal with suspected cross-contamination and a sequencing artifact, a later analysis dropped more than 500 nucleotide sequences that were highly shared and had low generation probability. In a later analysis, a clonal expansion index for each public chain was calculated from normalized within-repertoire ranks of inferred template counts. Generation probabilities in a later analysis came from a VDJ recombination model fitted to out-of-frame rearrangements, and those results were checked against IGoR. A later analysis scored TCR-TCR, TCR-HLA and TCR-CMV co-occurrence with hypergeometric tests, applying a repertoire-size bias correction to TCR pairs. A later analysis estimated false discovery rates by permuting HLA or CMV assignments 20 times. In a later analysis, co-occurring TCRs were grouped using DBSCAN, and TCRdist sequence similarity was added for clustering within HLA-allele-positive subsets. Repertoires with fewer than 30,000 or more than 120,000 public chains, plus five repertoires with anomalous nucleotide sharing, were excluded from co-occurrence clustering. This is the immuneACCESS table as TCRdb keeps it, with only in-frame sequences that have V and J called. A part of the clones is gone; compared with another copy, unresolved V genes explain less than half, and the rest is unexplained. For V, J and clone size, that table is used; D and trimming come from the DNA. This sample comprises 200,000 or so clones, around 86% of them detected only once. The ten largest clones take up roughly 0.75% of the sample.

The CDR3 runs 17 residues from the cysteine to the phenylalanine. Only the CDR3 part of the read is kept: 51 bases, read in frame from the first base. Compared with germline, V lacks 8 bases and J lacks 1 base; bases without a gene match: 14. CDR1 SEHNR and CDR2 FQNEAQ were looked up in the germline V gene (reference sequence). The data were taken from a study of cytomegalovirus exposure and HLA in healthy donors (dated by TCRdb to between 2016 and 2019). Background for the entire study: An earlier analysis of approximately 550 of the donors reported about 250 Gb of sequence data and more than 90 million unique TCR beta sequences from 190 million or so T cells. The study used immunosequencing to profile the T cell repertoires of more than 650 subjects and linked those repertoires to cytomegalovirus serostatus. Several DR-DQ haplotypes were handled as single units for association and clustering, since linkage in the cohort was strong. The study was designed to test whether signatures of past pathogen exposure could be identified by cataloging public T cell receptors. An earlier analysis of several hundred of the donors used high-throughput TCR beta sequencing to judge whether each TCR beta V gene segment behaved as functional or pseudogenic. Among the approximately 400 genotyped donors, approximately 77% belonged to the genetic ancestry cluster associated with self-reported Caucasian donors. Donor age, sex, ethnicity and CMV serostatus were compiled alongside the repertoire data. On average, 235,054 unique TCR beta nucleotide sequences were sequenced per donor among 398 genotyped donors of the cohort, with about 17% of those sequences being non-productive. Rather than drawing on any new phenotypic data, the later analysis identified candidate immune exposures from TCR beta sequences and the way those sequences occurred across donors. Along with the approximately 670-subject first cohort, a separate validation cohort of over 90 different subjects was used. HLA typing covered class I and class II loci at four-digit resolution. The number of donors typed differed by locus, with 629-630 for A, B, C, DRB1 and DQB1, roughly 520 for DQA1, 600 to 610 for DPA1, and approximately 470 for DPB1. To study patterns of TCR occurrence, a later analysis re-analyzed previously published TCR beta repertoires from 666 donors and added high-resolution HLA genotyping. To predict cytomegalovirus infection status, the study combined high-throughput TCR immunosequencing, statistical association of individual TCRs with disease status, and machine learning. Genome-wide SNP genotypes for about 65% of the 666 donors were used in a later genetic analysis, which treated that subset as a discovery cohort. Every repertoire in the discovery cohort had been generated on one and the same sequencing platform. An early release covering 550 to 650 HLA-typed donors comprised around 300 gigabases of sequencing data and tens of millions of unique TCR sequences.

The cohort consisted of 600 to 700 healthy bone marrow donors. All cohort members were sampled while nominally healthy, although unrecorded immune exposures were likely present. The donor tested CMV seronegative, placing the donor among the roughly 350 seronegative members of the cohort. Every donor gave a peripheral blood sample, and the peripheral blood mononuclear cells from that sample were used for TCR beta sequencing. Genomic DNA extraction from the blood cell samples was performed with the Qiagen DNeasy Blood Extraction Kit. General study outcomes and caveats: Correlated functional status among segregating V segments might reflect linkage disequilibrium, but an unknown experimental factor could not be ruled out. Because the 87-base-pair reads could not distinguish some IMGT-functional V segments, including TRBV6-2 and TRBV6-3, those segments were excluded. Roughly uniform sequencing depth across donors was assumed in presence/absence analyses, although this assumption may not hold. Most TCR sequences were observed very rarely across donors, whereas some public TCRs were present in many individuals. For the cohort, immune exposure information was limited to CMV serostatus. An earlier analysis of several hundred of the donors showed that most TCR beta V segments appeared in productive rearrangements either about 87% or about 30% of the time, which broadly matched IMGT annotations. A further reported finding was that TCR beta sequences accurately predicted the HLA-A and HLA-B alleles for most subjects in the first cohort. In both the original and validation cohorts, the classifier was reported to diagnose cytomegalovirus status with high specificity and sensitivity. A later analysis found that most CMV-associated TCR beta chains appeared HLA-restricted, with HLA associations seemingly driven largely by CMV exposure. A total of about 150 TCR beta chains were listed by the study as associated with cytomegalovirus. A later analysis associated about 18,000 TCR beta sequences with specific HLA alleles at a false discovery rate of 0.05. When HLA alleles, especially DR and DQ, strongly co-occurred, attributing TCR associations to individual alleles was difficult. Compared with the roughly 720-donor mean, donors in an Asian-associated ancestry cluster had fewer N-insertions in productive TCRs, according to a later genetic analysis. In a later analysis, TCR association rates were found to vary across HLA loci, with the most associated TCRs seen for DRB1 alleles and the fewest for HLA-C alleles. Because some donors lacked HLA typing at each locus, the association tests relied only on the typed subset. It was suggested by the authors that the approach could potentially be generalized to other disease states and immunological phenotypes. In vitro tests confirmed that a few of the cytomegalovirus-associated TCR beta chains recognize cytomegalovirus antigens. In a later analysis, HLA-associated TCR beta chains were found to be more clonally expanded and to have lower generation probabilities than equally common non-associated chains. Only TCR beta chains were sequenced in this cohort, and the absence of alpha or paired-chain data limited detectable features. Over 15 rarely observed V segments, including chromosome 9 orphons, were excluded from the earlier analysis of approximately 600 of the donors because counts were too low. A cluster of highly shared sequence variants was judged likely to be a technical artifact of the sequencing pipeline. An association between a missense DCLRE1C variant and V-gene and J-gene trimming of TCR beta chains was found in a later genetic analysis and replicated in an independent cohort. A later analysis reported that several top co-occurrence clusters appeared linked to parvovirus B19, influenza, CMV and Epstein-Barr virus.

The source is a woman younger than 30 in good health and CMV-seronegative. Sequencing was done on a sample of PBMCs. This sequence uses TRBV7-9 and TRBJ2-1, and TRBD2 matches 7 of the central bases. The nucleotide sequence is given as TGTGCCAGCGACGGGGGGTGGACGGGGGAATCCTACAATGAGCAGTTCTTC. It is translated as CASDGGWTGESYNEQFF. With all but the CDR3 taken from the reference TRBV7-9 and TRBJ2-1 genes, the full variable domain is: DTGVSQNPRHKITKRGQNVTFRCDPISEHNRLYWYRQTLGQGPEFLTYFQNEAQLEKSRLLSDRFSAERPKGSFSTLEIQRTEQGDSAMYLCASDGGWTGESYNEQFFGPGTRLTVL.